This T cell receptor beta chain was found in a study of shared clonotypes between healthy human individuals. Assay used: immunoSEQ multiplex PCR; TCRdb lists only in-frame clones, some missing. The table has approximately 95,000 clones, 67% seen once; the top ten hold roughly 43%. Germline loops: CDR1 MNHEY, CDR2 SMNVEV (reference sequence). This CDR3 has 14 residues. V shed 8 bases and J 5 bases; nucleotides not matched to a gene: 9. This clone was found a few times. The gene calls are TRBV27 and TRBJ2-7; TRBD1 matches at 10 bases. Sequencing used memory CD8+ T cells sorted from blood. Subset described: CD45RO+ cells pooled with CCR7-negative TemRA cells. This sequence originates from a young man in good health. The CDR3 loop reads CASGRDRGFHEQYF. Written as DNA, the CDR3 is TGTGCCAGCGGCCGGGACAGGGGTTTCCACGAGCAGTACTTC.